This TCR beta chain originates from a study of OX40 agonist ivuxolimab in advanced cancers. Across the study: At doses from 0.01 to 10 mg/kg, patients were given intravenous ivuxolimab every 2 weeks. Study observations and caveats: On average, CD8+ T cells showed a greater number of expanded clones than CD4+.

Comments on this clone: The antigen remains undetermined.

Systemic immunosuppression or a history of autoimmune disease excluded patients. Sampling times: baseline, cycle 4 day 1, cycle 7 day 1. Germline CDR1 SGHVS, CDR2 FNYEAQ. The CDR3 is 15 amino acids. Between the trimmed V and J ends, which lost 5 bases and 4 bases, there was a span of 17 bases. Sequencing was performed with immunoSEQ multiplex PCR; in TCRdb, only in-frame clones are kept and a portion is missing. The sample consists of about 23,000 clones, over 70% of them appearing once. This receptor was obtained from an adult with an advanced solid tumor such as melanoma, head and neck, liver or kidney cancer. The sequenced sample was CD4+ or CD8+ T cells sorted from blood, obtained in a trial of the OX40 agonist ivuxolimab. V is TRBV7-6 and J is TRBJ2-5; TRBD1 or TRBD2 may be the D gene (5 bases each). The CDR3 nucleotides read TGTGCCAGCAGCCTCGGGGCAACGAGCCTAGAGACCCAGTACTTC. Its protein is CASSLGATSLETQYF. The full variable domain, in which reference TRBV7-6 and TRBJ2-5 provide the parts outside the CDR3, is GAGVSQSPRYKVTKRGQDVALRCDPISGHVSLYWYRQALGQGPEFLTYFNYEAQQDKSGLPNDRFSAERPEGSISTLTIQRTEQRDSAMYRCASSLGATSLETQYFGPGTRLLVL.